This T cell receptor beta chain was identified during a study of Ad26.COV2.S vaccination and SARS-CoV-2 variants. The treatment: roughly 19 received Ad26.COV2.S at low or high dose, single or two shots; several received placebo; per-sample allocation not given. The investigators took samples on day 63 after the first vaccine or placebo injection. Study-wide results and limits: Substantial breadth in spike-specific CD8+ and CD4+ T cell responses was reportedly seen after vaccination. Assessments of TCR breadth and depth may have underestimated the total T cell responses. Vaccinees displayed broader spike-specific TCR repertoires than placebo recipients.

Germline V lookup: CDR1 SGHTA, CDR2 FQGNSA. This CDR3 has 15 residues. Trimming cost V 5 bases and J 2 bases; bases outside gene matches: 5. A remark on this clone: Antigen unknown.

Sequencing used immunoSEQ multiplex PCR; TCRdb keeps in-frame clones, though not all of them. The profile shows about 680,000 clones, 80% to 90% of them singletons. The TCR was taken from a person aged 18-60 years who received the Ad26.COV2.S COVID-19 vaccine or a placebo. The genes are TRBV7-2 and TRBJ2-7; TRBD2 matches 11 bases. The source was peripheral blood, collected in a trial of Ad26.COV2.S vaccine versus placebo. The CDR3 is CASSLRSGGAYEQYF. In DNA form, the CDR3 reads TGTGCCAGCAGCCTCCGTAGCGGGGGGGCCTACGAGCAGTACTTC.